This T cell receptor (beta chain) comes out of a study of graft-versus-host responses after intestinal transplantation. Overall study context: Multivisceral, liver-intestinal, or isolated intestinal transplants were received by the recipients. For approximately three years after anti-thymocyte globulin induction, all recipients took tacrolimus and steroids.

Study-wide results and limits: GvH clones appeared in recipient marrow, some first in ileum or blood.

Concerning this clone itself: No antigen is known for it.

Germline values: CDR1 SNHLY, CDR2 FYNNEI. V lost 6 bases, J lost 2 bases, and 7 bases stayed unmatched. The CDR3 has 15 residues. Using immunoSEQ multiplex PCR, the repertoire was profiled, and TCRdb retains in-frame clones only, with some absent. The data show tens of thousands of clones, with approximately 93% seen just once and more than 0.4% held by the top ten. The source of this sequence is a human patient who received an intestinal transplant, so some T cells may come from the graft donor. The rearrangement uses TRBV2 and TRBJ2-4; 7 nucleotides agree with TRBD1. Specimen: PBMCs, collected 156 days after intestinal transplant. CDR3 bases: TGTGCCAGCAGGCAGGGGGAACTTACCAAAAACATTCAGTACTTC. This translates into CASRQGELTKNIQYF.